A selection of T cell receptor beta chains follows, all from one sample in a study of blood T cell repertoires in COVID-19. Data came from immunoSEQ multiplex PCR; TCRdb stores just in-frame clones and leaves some out. In the table there are 11,000 to 15,000 clones, roughly 84% of which are singletons. The material sequenced was peripheral blood. These receptors originate from a man aged 45-65 years with active COVID-19. The conserved cysteine and the conserved F or W are not part of the CDR3 here. The order of the fields is J gene, V gene, CDR3 protein.

J: TRBJ2-2
V: TRBV5-1
CDR3: ASTLVGTGDTGELF

J: TRBJ2-3
V: TRBV7-9
CDR3: ASRSSGTSGSQGTDTQY

J: TRBJ2-6
V: TRBV28
CDR3: ASSFHRDRGRLISGANVLT

J: TRBJ2-3
V: TRBV6-2/TRBV6-3
CDR3: ASSAGAMTTDTQY

J: TRBJ1-2
V: TRBV12-3/TRBV12-4
CDR3: ASSRIVNYGYT

J: TRBJ2-1
V: TRBV7-9
CDR3: ASSLASGRGDEQF

J: TRBJ1-4
V: TRBV2
CDR3: ASSELRDSNEKLF

J: TRBJ2-3
V: TRBV2
CDR3: ASRGPRDRGRDTQY

J: TRBJ2-1
V: TRBV19
CDR3: ASSIGGVMGNEQF

J: TRBJ2-1
V: TRBV4-2
CDR3: ASSQGALSREQF

J: TRBJ2-2
V: TRBV13
CDR3: ASRIQGGSGELF

J: TRBJ2-2
V: TRBV5-1
CDR3: ASGRDTGELF

J: TRBJ2-7
V: TRBV5-6
CDR3: ASSLGLAGASYEQY

J: TRBJ1-1
V: TRBV27
CDR3: ASSLGSGIEAF

J: TRBJ1-2
V: TRBV29-1
CDR3: SVEGTEKKLYGYT

J: TRBJ2-1
V: TRBV9
CDR3: ASSVVGTSGGNEQF

J: TRBJ2-5
V: TRBV28
CDR3: ASSLYGDREETQY

J: TRBJ1-6
V: TRBV19
CDR3: ASRLGQGYSPLH

J: TRBJ1-1
V: TRBV28
CDR3: ASSWASTEAF

J: TRBJ2-1
V: TRBV7-8
CDR3: ASSPVLGLAGDLNEQF

J: TRBJ2-7
V: TRBV28
CDR3: ASSPQGTGIGGYEQY

J: TRBJ2-7
V: TRBV19
CDR3: ASSTGQEIYEQY

J: TRBJ2-2
V: TRBV7-6
CDR3: ASSKRLMGGQGKVAGELF

J: TRBJ2-3
V: TRBV7-6
CDR3: ASSLPVLERPTSTDTQY